This entry is about one T cell receptor (beta chain). Its specificity is not known. The sample is drawn from a study of cytomegalovirus exposure and HLA in healthy donors. CDR1 is SEHNR, CDR2 FQNEAQ, per germline (reference sequence). J gave up 6 bases and V 5 bases, and 4 bases lay outside the gene matches. The CDR3 spans 13 residues. Nominally healthy donors were sampled, though unrecorded immune exposures were likely. General study findings and limits: Rare sequences made up most TCRs, while some public TCRs were found in many donors. The records held CMV serostatus as the only immune exposure information.

The PCR contained 60 Vbeta and 13 Jbeta primers. Assay used: immunoSEQ multiplex PCR; TCRdb lists only in-frame clones, some missing. The sample data list about 200,000 clones. The sequenced sample consisted of PBMCs. J is TRBJ2-7 and V is TRBV7-9; 10 bases agree with TRBD1. This clonotype originated in a girl aged 2 to 10 in good health and CMV-seropositive. CDR3 DNA sequence: TGTGCCAGCAGCCCCGGGACAGGGGTCGAGCAGTACTTC. Translating gives CASSPGTGVEQYF.